Listed here are 9 T cell receptor beta chains from one sample, sequenced in a study of blood T cell repertoires in COVID-19. Profiling relied on immunoSEQ multiplex PCR, and the TCRdb table lists in-frame clones only, not all of them. The sample lists under 200,000 clones; about 80% were seen once. The sample comprised peripheral blood. These receptor sequences come from a human donor in a cohort sampled during active COVID-19.

The chain carries TRBV7-2 and TRBJ1-6, with 7 bases identical to TRBD1. V was clipped by 4 bases and J by 5 bases; unmatched bases: 5. The germline gives CDR1 SGHTA, CDR2 FQGNSA. This CDR3 contains 15 residues. Written as DNA, the CDR3 is TGTGCCAGCAGCTCCCAGGGACAGCATAATTCACCCCTCCACTTT. Its protein product is CASSSQGQHNSPLHF.

This clone was recorded a few times. The rearrangement uses TRBV18 and TRBJ2-6, with 8 positions matching TRBD1. The CDR3 extends over 18 amino acids. Germline values: CDR1 KGHSH, CDR2 LQKENI. V gave up 3 bases and J gave up 0 bases; unmatched junction bases: 7. CDR3 nucleotide sequence: TGTGCCAGCTCACCGAGCAGGGGGCTTTACTCTGGGGCCAACGTCCTGACTTTC. Amino acid sequence: CASSPSRGLYSGANVLTF.

This clone was seen a few times. The chain has TRBV10-3 and TRBJ2-7, with TRBD2 matching over 13 bases. V shed 7 bases and J 7 bases; nucleotides not matched to a gene: 10. Germline V gives CDR1 ENHRY, CDR2 SYGVKD. This CDR3 spans 15 amino acids. For the CDR3, the DNA is TGTGCCATCAAGGGCACTAGCGGGAGGGGCGGGGAGCAGTACTTC. The encoded protein is CAIKGTSGRGGEQYF.

This chain uses TRBV9 with TRBJ2-5; TRBD2 agrees at 8 bases. Germline CDR1 SGDLS, CDR2 YYNGEE. Germline trimming cut 8 bases from V and 4 bases from J; bases unmatched to any gene: 7. This CDR3 comprises 13 residues. The CDR3 DNA follows: TGTGCCAGTAGTGTCCGGGGGGGAGAGACCCAGTACTTC. Its translation: CASSVRGGETQYF.

The V gene is TRBV7-9, the J gene TRBJ2-7; 9 bases line up with TRBD1. This CDR3 is built from 14 residues. Germline CDR1 is SEHNR and CDR2 is FQNEAQ (reference sequence). V gave up 4 bases and J gave up 3 bases; unmatched junction bases: 4. The CDR3 loop reads CASSSDRGDYEQYF. Written as DNA, the CDR3 is TGTGCCAGCAGCTCGGACAGGGGCGACTACGAGCAGTACTTC.

The rearrangement joins TRBV19 to TRBJ2-7, with TRBD2 matching over 7 bases. CDR1 is LNHDA, CDR2 SQIVND, per germline (reference sequence). The CDR3 loop spans 16 amino acids. J was trimmed by 5 bases and V by 2 bases; bases with no gene match: 12. The CDR3 protein is CASSIIGGRAAHEQYF. CDR3 bases: TGTGCCAGTAGTATAATCGGAGGGAGGGCGGCTCACGAGCAGTACTTC.

The chain joins TRBV6-2 or TRBV6-3 to TRBJ2-7, with 10 positions matching TRBD2. This CDR3 region has 17 residues. The trim removed 2 bases at V and 0 bases at J, leaving 7 bases unmatched. Germline CDR1 reads MNHEY; CDR2 reads SVGEGT. CDR3 loop: CASSYPGTSASSYEQYF. CDR3 coding DNA: TGTGCCAGCAGTTACCCGGGGACTAGCGCTAGCTCCTACGAGCAGTACTTC.

V and J are TRBV6-1 and TRBJ2-2, with D tentatively TRBD2 (6 bases). Germline V CDR1 and CDR2: MNHNS, SASEGT. With 1 base removed from V and 4 bases from J, the gap between germline ends came to 7 bases. This CDR3 contains 14 residues. The chain's CDR3 is CASSEEGGTGELFF. The CDR3 nucleotides read TGTGCCAGCAGTGAAGAGGGAGGCACCGGGGAGCTGTTTTTT.

The chain uses TRBV9 and TRBJ1-5, with a tentative D call TRBD1 (5 bases). V dropped 3 bases and J dropped 7 bases, with 14 bases sitting between them. CDR1 and CDR2 from the germline V gene are SGDLS and YYNGEE. The CDR3 sequence is 14 residues long. The CDR3 sequence is CASSGGTAGQPQHF. The CDR3 bases are TGTGCCAGCAGCGGTGGGACGGCGGGGCAGCCCCAGCATTTT.